This TCR beta chain was found in a study of regulatory T cells in long-lasting Graves disease. Regarding time point: newly diagnosed GD, antithyroid drugs for less than 3 months. PBMC-derived RNA was used for the TCR library. This clonotype appeared a few times. Construction of the TCR beta libraries employed iRepertoire HTBI primers in conjunction with Arm-PCR of CDR3 regions. TCRdb fed the multiplex PCR reads into MiXCR, producing one record per CDR3 protein. The repertoire holds hundreds of thousands of distinct CDR3 sequences, with about a sixth as singletons. Another study also made use of these data, one on T cells in Graves' hyperthyroidism and ophthalmopathy. That report notes: Hyperthyroidism of Graves' type that showed no ophthalmopathy progression within 18 months was stable.

This sequence was found in a woman in her 30s with Graves disease. The sequenced sample was peripheral blood mononuclear cells (PBMCs), obtained at new diagnosis, from a patient treated with antithyroid drugs.

CDR3 DNA: TGTGCCAGCAGCCAAGATAGGAGGTTCACCTCCTACAATGAGCAGTTCTTC. Protein sequence: CASSQDRRFTSYNEQFF. The chain joins TRBV14 to TRBJ2-1; D might be TRBD2 (5 bases). CDR1 and CDR2 from the germline V gene are SGHDN and FVKESK. V was trimmed by 0 bases and J by 0 bases, leaving 12 bases between them. This CDR3 comprises 17 residues.